A single sample gave rise to the 24 T cell receptor beta chains below, sequenced in a study of immune reconstitution after stem cell transplant in scleroderma. TCRdb reprocessed the RT-PCR reads with MiXCR, giving one entry per CDR3 protein. This sample has 1,500 or so distinct CDR3 sequences, with roughly an eighth found just once. Collection took place before or after autologous hematopoietic stem cell transplantation (not recorded which). These receptors were obtained from a female donor with systemic sclerosis.

Remarks on this clonotype: Just one base apart from a much larger clone, this may be a read error. This chain connects TRBV29-1 to TRBJ1-1; D unresolved. The CDR3 is made up of 12 amino acids. Germline V CDR1 and CDR2: SQVTM, ANQGSEA. The V end was cut by 3 bases, the J end by 5 bases, with 10 bases between. In nucleotides, the CDR3 is TGCAGCGTTGAGCCCCCTGGGACTGAAGCTTTCTTT. This sequence encodes CSVEPPGTEAFF.

This clonotype is hyperexpanded by share. The chain uses TRBV2 and TRBJ1-6, with D perhaps TRBD1 (5 bases). Germline values: CDR1 SNHLY, CDR2 FYNNEI. The CDR3 runs to 15 residues. Trimming took 2 bases from V and 5 from J, leaving 10 bases between them. The CDR3 loop reads CASSELWGDNSPLHF. The DNA of the CDR3 is TGTGCCAGCAGTGAACTTTGGGGGGATAATTCACCCCTCCACTTT.

CDR3 nucleotide sequence: TGTGCCAGCAGTCAGGGGGGCGCAAAAGGCTACACCTTC. This codes for CASSQGGAKGYTF. V usage is TRBV12-3 or TRBV12-4 and J usage is TRBJ1-2; TRBD1 aligns across 7 bases. The V segment lost 5 bases and the J segment 8 bases; nucleotides outside the gene matches: 8. The CDR3 totals 13 residues.

This clonotype has a handful of counts. The chain carries TRBV10-1 and TRBJ1-6; D is unresolved. CDR1 and CDR2 from the germline V gene are WNHNN and SYGVQD (reference sequence). Deletions cut 0 bases from V and 9 bases from J, with 9 bases between. This CDR3 has 14 residues. CDR3 residues: CASSESLTSSPLHF. CDR3 in DNA: TGCGCCAGCAGTGAGTCCCTGACATCTTCACCCCTCCACTTT.

In its sample, this clonotype was seen a few times. V usage is TRBV7-6 and J usage is TRBJ1-5; D possibly corresponds to TRBD1 (6 bases). Germline-derived CDR1 and CDR2 are SGHVS and FNYEAQ. V gave up 1 base and J gave up 6 bases, with 13 bases separating them. CDR3 length: 15 amino acids. CDR3 residues: CASSLGSGVGQPQHF. DNA of the CDR3: TGTGCCAGCAGCTTAGGGTCAGGGGTAGGTCAGCCCCAGCATTTT.

This chain links TRBV5-1 with TRBJ2-2, with D perhaps TRBD1 or TRBD2 (5 bases each). This CDR3 has 17 residues. V dropped 0 bases and J dropped 0 bases, with 12 bases sitting between them. In germline, CDR1 is SGHRS, CDR2 YFSETQ. In nucleotides, the CDR3 is TGCGCCAGCAGCTTGGGAAGGGGACGGGCGAACACCGGGGAGCTGTTTTTT. It specifies CASSLGRGRANTGELFF.

The chain combines TRBV5-1 with TRBJ1-5; TRBD1 agrees at 8 bases. Germline V lookup: CDR1 SGHRS, CDR2 YFSETQ. V was pared by 0 bases and J by 8 bases, with 7 bases of the junction left unmatched. The CDR3 spans 15 residues. The CDR3 nucleotides are TGCGCCAGCAGCTTGGGAGGGACAGGCCGGGAGCCCCAGCATTTT. This gives the protein CASSLGGTGREPQHF.

As regards this clonotype: A clone one base away is much larger, so this may be a read error. The chain links TRBV2 to TRBJ2-7; D remains ambiguous. The length of the CDR3 is 14 residues. Per the germline V gene, CDR1 is SNHLY and CDR2 is FYNNEI. The CDR3 loop is CVSSEAGTAYEQYF. CDR3 bases: TGTGTCAGCAGTGAAGCAGGTACAGCTTACGAGCAGTACTTC.

Sample share makes this clonotype medium-sized (0.01 to 0.1%). The CDR3 does not end in the conserved phenylalanine or tryptophan, so this is likely a read error. This chain links TRBV5-5 with TRBJ1-2, with D unresolved. Trimming left V 3 bases short and J 2 bases short, with 11 bases between. The germline gives CDR1 SGHKS, CDR2 YYEKEE (reference sequence). CDR3 length: 14 amino acids. The CDR3 reads CASSSTSGNYGYTL. CDR3 sequence (DNA): TGTGCCAGCAGCTCGACCAGCGGAAACTATGGCTACACCCTC.

V gene TRBV2 combines with J gene TRBJ1-1; 7 nucleotides align to TRBD1. The CDR3 length is 17 residues. Trimming took 8 bases from V and 0 from J; bases not matched to a gene: 15. Germline V gene data show CDR1 as SNHLY and CDR2 as FYNNEI. The CDR3 DNA is TGTGCCAGCCGATTAGGGACAGCGGGGGGTGTGAACACTGAAGCTTTCTTT. Protein sequence: CASRLGTAGGVNTEAFF. The entire variable domain, with the rest obtained from reference TRBV2 and TRBJ1-1, is as follows: EPEVTQTPSHQVTQMGQEVILRCVPISNHLYFYWYRQILGQKVEFLVSFYNNEISEKSEIFDDQFSVERPDGSNFTLKIRSTKLEDSAMYFCASRLGTAGGVNTEAFFGQGTRLTVV.

Notes on this clonotype: The junction departs from germline at one end; a sequencing error may be responsible. J is TRBJ2-5 and V is TRBV12-3 or TRBV12-4; 8 bases map to TRBD1. The CDR3 has 11 amino acids. This CDR3 is CATVNRGTQYF. The CDR3 DNA sequence: TGTGCCACTGTCAACAGGGGGACCCAGTATTTC.

By frequency in the sample, this clonotype is medium-sized. The chain has TRBV7-9 and TRBJ2-1; unclear D gene. The CDR3 sequence is 13 residues long. V gave up 8 bases and J gave up 5 bases, with 13 bases separating them. The germline CDR1 and CDR2 sequences are SEHNR and FQNEAQ (reference sequence). This chain's CDR3 is CASGTDGHNEQFF. Written as DNA, the CDR3 is TGTGCCAGCGGAACCGACGGGCACAATGAGCAGTTCTTC.

The rearrangement links TRBV20-1 to TRBJ1-2; D gene uncertain. This CDR3 spans 11 amino acids. Germline loops: CDR1 DFQATT, CDR2 SNEGSKA (reference sequence). V lost 5 bases and J lost 8, with 12 bases in between. CDR3 sequence: CSAFDMGGYTF. The CDR3 DNA is TGCAGTGCTTTTGACATGGGAGGCTACACCTTC.

The chain combines TRBV27 with TRBJ2-7, with D hard to call. The CDR3 runs 15 residues. Between the trimmed V and J ends, which lost 2 bases and 0 bases, there was a span of 11 bases. The germline gives CDR1 MNHEY, CDR2 SMNVEV (reference sequence). DNA for the CDR3: TGTGCCAGCAGTTTAGTTTGGGCGAGCTCCTACGAGCAGTACTTC. Its protein is CASSLVWASSYEQYF.

Within the sample, this clonotype is medium-sized. The chain employs TRBV6-2 or TRBV6-3 and TRBJ1-2, with D hard to call. V gave up 6 bases and J gave up 4 bases, with 9 bases separating them. The CDR3 has 12 residues. Per germline, CDR1 MNHEY and CDR2 SVGEGT. The CDR3 DNA follows: TGTGCCAGCAGGGACTGGTCCTATGGCTACACCTTC. Translating it yields CASRDWSYGYTF.

J is TRBJ1-5 and V is TRBV11-2; D is unresolved. The V end was cut by 1 base, the J end by 6 bases, with 4 bases between. Germline V CDR1 and CDR2: SGHAT, FQNNGV. This CDR3 has 12 residues. The CDR3 region has the DNA TGTGCCAGCAGCTTAGGGGGTCAGCCCCAGCATTTT. It specifies CASSLGGQPQHF. Variable domain in full (rest from reference TRBV11-2 and TRBJ1-5): EAGVAQSPRYKIIEKRQSVAFWCNPISGHATLYWYQQILGQGPKLLIQFQNNGVVDDSQLPKDRFSAERLKGVDSTLKIQPAKLEDSAVYLCASSLGGQPQHFGDGTRLSIL.

Sample share makes this clonotype medium-sized. Here the CDR3 DNA reads TGCAGTGCTAGAGACCAGCGGGGGCGCTTACAAGAGACCCAGTACTTC. Protein product: CSARDQRGRLQETQYF. V and J are TRBV20-1 and TRBJ2-5; TRBD2 matches 8 bases. CDR3 size: 16 residues. J was trimmed by 2 bases and V by 0 bases; bases with no gene match: 8. Germline CDR1 DFQATT, CDR2 SNEGSKA (reference sequence).

The V and J genes are TRBV6-1 and TRBJ2-3, with D perhaps matching TRBD2 (6 bases). V lost 6 bases, J lost 3 bases, and 16 bases lay in between. This CDR3 region has 15 residues. CDR1 MNHNS and CDR2 SASEGT come from the germline V gene. CDR3 sequence: CASRIGTLKTDTQYF. For the CDR3, the DNA is TGTGCCAGCAGGATTGGGACTTTAAAGACAGATACGCAGTATTTT.

This clonotype is large (0.1 to 1%) by share. CDR3 in DNA: TGTGCCAGTACTTTCGGACTAGCGGGGGACGATGAGCAGTTCTTC. It specifies CASTFGLAGDDEQFF. The V and J genes are TRBV19 and TRBJ2-1; 13 bases are shared with TRBD2. The CDR3 loop spans 15 amino acids. Germline CDR1 reads LNHDA; CDR2 reads SQIVND (reference sequence). J was trimmed by 8 bases and V by 7 bases; bases with no gene match: 8.

In this sample, this clonotype turned up a few times. J is TRBJ2-3 and V is TRBV20-1, with 7 nucleotides matching TRBD2. J lost 5 bases, V lost 3 bases, and 8 bases had no gene match. This CDR3 is built from 14 residues. Germline lookup yields CDR1 DFQATT and CDR2 SNEGSKA (reference sequence). The CDR3 region is CSASVQRGGDTQYF. CDR3 DNA: TGCAGTGCTAGTGTCCAGCGGGGAGGAGATACGCAGTATTTT.

By proportion, this clonotype is medium-sized. CDR3 coding DNA: TGTGCCAGCAGCCCCGACAGAAGCACAGATACGCAGTATTTT. It is translated as CASSPDRSTDTQYF. V is TRBV7-3 and J is TRBJ2-3, with D perhaps matching TRBD1 (5 bases). Trimming removed 5 bases from V and 0 bases from J, with 9 bases in between. CDR1 is SGHTA and CDR2 is FQGTGA in the germline V gene. The length of the CDR3 is 14 residues.

A few counts support this clonotype. The chain combines TRBV20-1 with TRBJ2-3; D perhaps matches TRBD1 (6 bases). V was cut by 3 bases and J by 6 bases, with 16 bases left in between. CDR3 length equals 14 residues. Germline V CDR1 and CDR2: DFQATT, SNEGSKA (reference sequence). The CDR3 nucleotides read TGCAGTGCTAGTTGGGGGCCGGGGACGGATACGCAGTATTTT. The encoded protein is CSASWGPGTDTQYF.

With regard to this clonotype: A much larger clone sits a single nucleotide away, making a read error possible. DNA for the CDR3: TGCGCCAGCAGCCTAAGACAGGGGGAGTTGGACATTCAGTACTTC. It encodes CASSLRQGELDIQYF. V usage is TRBV5-1 and J usage is TRBJ2-4, with 9 positions matching TRBD1. The ends lost 4 bases at V and 8 bases at J; junction bases unmatched: 10. Germline CDR1 and CDR2: SGHRS and YFSETQ. CDR3 length: 15 residues.

This clonotype qualifies as medium-sized. J is TRBJ2-1 and V is TRBV13; TRBD1 agrees at 10 bases. In germline, CDR1 is PRHDT, CDR2 FYEKMQ (reference sequence). Unmatched junction bases numbered 11, after V lost 7 bases and J lost 8 bases. There are 15 residues in the CDR3. CDR3 DNA: TGTGCCAGCACCCACCGGGACAGGGGCGAGTATGAGCAGTTCTTC. Translating gives CASTHRDRGEYEQFF.